These 3 T cell receptor beta chains were sequenced from one sample in a study of T cell changes during pregnancy in multiple sclerosis. TCRdb's table, derived via immunoSEQ multiplex PCR, lists solely in-frame clones and lacks some. The profile shows over 60,000 clones, almost 97% of them singletons. This sample comprised CD8+ T cells from peripheral blood mononuclear cells, obtained after pregnancy. All receptors come from a female donor with multiple sclerosis, enrolled in a pregnancy study.

In this sample, this clone turned up once. The V call is TRBV15, the J call TRBJ2-7; 7 bases are shared with TRBD1. The CDR3 has 14 residues. CDR1 is LNHNV, CDR2 YYDKDF, per germline (reference sequence). The J segment lost 1 base and the V segment lost 4 bases, leaving 4 bases of the junction unmatched. The CDR3 DNA reads as TGTGCCACCAGCATATCGGGACAGTCCTACGAGCAGTACTTC. It specifies CATSISGQSYEQYF.

The chain combines TRBV19 with TRBJ2-1; the D is unclear. Germline lookup yields CDR1 LNHDA and CDR2 SQIVND (reference sequence). The CDR3 spans 13 residues. Trimming shortened V by 5 bases and J by 7 bases, and 12 bases separated the two germline ends. In DNA form, the CDR3 reads TGTGCCAGTAGTGGCGCAGTCGGGAATGAGCAGTTCTTC. It translates to CASSGAVGNEQFF.

The gene calls are TRBV5-4 and TRBJ2-5; D is undetermined. Germline V gene lookup returns CDR1 SGHNT and CDR2 YYREEE (reference sequence). CDR3 length equals 16 residues. Trimming stripped 1 base from V and 5 bases from J, with 18 bases between. The CDR3 region is CASSLKVRVLDETQYF. The CDR3 DNA follows: TGTGCCAGCAGCTTGAAGGTCCGGGTTTTAGACGAGACCCAGTACTTC.